Listed below are T cell receptor beta chains from one sample, sequenced in a study of blood T cell repertoires in COVID-19. Only in-frame clones appear in the TCRdb table, and some are missing; sequencing was by immunoSEQ multiplex PCR. The sample holds 55,000 to 80,000 clones, around four fifths seen once. The sample comprised peripheral blood. The receptors here all came from a man over 45 with active COVID-19. Each CDR3 is given with its conserved first and last residue. The D gene is left open where the match is weak. Clone size is shown for a subset of rows, as once, few, many or a class of expanded clone.

V	size	D	J	CDR3	DNA
TRBV5-4	.	TRBD2	TRBJ2-3	CASSWASGGASDTQYF	TGTGCCAGCAGCTGGGCTAGCGGGGGGGCATCAGATACGCAGTATTTT
TRBV5-1	.	TRBD2	TRBJ2-7	CASSLAPGGYEQYF	TGCGCCAGCAGCTTGGCCCCGGGGGGTTACGAGCAGTACTTC
TRBV4-3	many	.	TRBJ2-7	CASSQGGTSPPYEQYF	TGCGCCAGCAGCCAAGGGGGGACATCTCCTCCCTACGAGCAGTACTTC
TRBV4-2	.	TRBD2	TRBJ2-3	CASSQEASGSGADTQYF	TGTGCCAGCAGCCAAGAGGCTAGCGGGAGCGGGGCAGATACGCAGTATTTT
TRBV10-2	.	TRBD2	TRBJ2-3	CASRLAGGGTDTQYF	TGCGCCAGCAGATTAGCGGGGGGCGGCACAGATACGCAGTATTTT
TRBV14	.	TRBD2	TRBJ2-3	CASSSRAGLTTDTQYF	TGTGCCAGCAGTTCTCGAGCGGGGCTGACCACAGATACGCAGTATTTT
TRBV7-3	.	TRBD2	TRBJ2-1	CASSSAGANEQFF	TGTGCCAGCAGCTCAGCGGGAGCAAATGAGCAGTTCTTC
TRBV19	.	.	TRBJ1-1	CASKDGENTEAFF	TGTGCCAGTAAAGACGGAGAGAACACTGAAGCTTTCTTT
TRBV19	.	.	TRBJ2-3	CASNPHREGTDTQYF	TGTGCCAGTAACCCCCACAGGGAAGGCACAGATACGCAGTATTTT
TRBV7-9	.	TRBD1	TRBJ1-6	CASTQQGWNSPLHF	TGTGCCAGCACCCAACAGGGGTGGAATTCACCCCTCCACTTT
TRBV9	.	TRBD2	TRBJ2-3	CASSSVVAGQTDTQYF	TGTGCCAGCAGCTCCGTGGTAGCGGGGCAAACAGATACGCAGTATTTT
TRBV5-1	.	.	TRBJ2-2	CASSLSPGADTGELFF	TGCGCCAGCAGCTTGTCGCCGGGAGCGGATACCGGGGAGCTGTTTTTT
TRBV27	.	.	TRBJ1-2	CASSLWYNAQGAGYTF	TGTGCCAGCAGTTTATGGTATAACGCGCAGGGTGCTGGCTACACCTTC
TRBV7-9	.	.	TRBJ2-7	CASSSGSEQYF	TGTGCCAGCAGCTCAGGGTCCGAGCAGTACTTC
TRBV3-1/TRBV3-2	.	.	TRBJ2-3	CASSRGTGGNTDTQYF	TGTGCCAGCAGCCGAGGGACTGGGGGGAACACAGATACGCAGTATTTT
TRBV3-1/TRBV3-2	few	.	TRBJ1-5	CASSPQAGSQPQHF	TGTGCCAGCAGCCCCCAGGCCGGGAGTCAGCCCCAGCATTTT
TRBV7-3	.	TRBD1	TRBJ2-1	CASRDRVEGEQFF	TGTGCCAGCAGGGACAGGGTTGAAGGTGAGCAGTTCTTC
TRBV18	.	.	TRBJ2-1	CASSIGASSYNEQFF	TGTGCCAGCTCAATAGGGGCGAGCTCCTACAATGAGCAGTTCTTC
TRBV7-9	.	TRBD1	TRBJ1-3	CASSLALVQGSGNTIYF	TGTGCCAGCAGCTTAGCTTTGGTACAGGGGAGTGGAAACACCATATATTTT
TRBV4-2	.	.	TRBJ2-7	CASSQETGSRVEQYF	TGTGCCAGCAGCCAAGAGACCGGGAGCCGGGTCGAGCAGTACTTC
TRBV28	.	.	TRBJ1-5	CASRTLEGNQPQHF	TGTGCCAGCAGGACTCTCGAAGGCAATCAGCCCCAGCATTTT
TRBV19	.	.	TRBJ1-2	CATLPGSSYGYTF	TGTGCCACTCTCCCGGGGTCGAGCTATGGCTACACCTTC
TRBV10-3	.	.	TRBJ2-2	CAISVGGAGELFF	TGTGCCATCAGTGTAGGGGGAGCCGGGGAGCTGTTTTTT
TRBV30	.	.	TRBJ1-5	CAWEQDSNQPQHF	TGTGCCTGGGAACAGGATAGCAATCAGCCCCAGCATTTT
TRBV24-1	.	.	TRBJ1-6	CATGRDYSPLHF	TGTGCCACCGGTCGGGATTATTCACCCCTCCACTTT
TRBV5-6	.	.	TRBJ2-7	CASSPQMRADEQYF	TGTGCCAGCAGCCCGCAGATGAGGGCAGACGAGCAGTACTTC
TRBV11-3	.	TRBD2	TRBJ2-3	CASSLSGVSTDTQYF	TGTGCCAGCAGCTTAAGCGGGGTCAGCACAGATACGCAGTATTTT
TRBV23-1	.	.	TRBJ2-1	CASSQPYGGNAPSYNEQFF	TGCGCCAGCAGTCAACCCTATGGGGGGAACGCCCCATCCTACAATGAGCAGTTCTTC
TRBV11-1	.	.	TRBJ2-5	CASSPPEAQETQYF	TGTGCCAGCAGCCCTCCCGAGGCCCAAGAGACCCAGTACTTC
TRBV5-1	.	TRBD2	TRBJ2-3	CASSRLAGNTDTQYF	TGCGCCAGCAGCAGGCTAGCGGGAAACACAGATACGCAGTATTTT
TRBV13	.	TRBD2	TRBJ2-1	CASSLSLGLAVLYNEQFF	TGTGCCAGCAGCTTAAGTCTCGGGCTAGCGGTCCTCTACAATGAGCAGTTCTTC
TRBV7-2	.	TRBD2	TRBJ2-7	CASSFPHARGGPYEQYF	TGTGCCAGCAGCTTCCCCCACGCCCGGGGGGGCCCCTACGAGCAGTACTTC
TRBV14	.	TRBD2	TRBJ2-5	CASSQGKTSVGETQYF	TGTGCCAGCAGCCAAGGGAAGACTAGCGTCGGGGAGACCCAGTACTTC
TRBV6-2/TRBV6-3	.	TRBD1	TRBJ2-5	CASSYPRPQGALGQETQYF	TGTGCCAGCAGTTACCCCCGTCCACAGGGGGCCTTGGGACAAGAGACCCAGTACTTC
TRBV9	.	TRBD2	TRBJ2-7	CASSVGSGRIYEQYF	TGTGCCAGCAGCGTAGGCAGCGGGAGAATCTACGAGCAGTACTTC
TRBV19	.	TRBD1	TRBJ2-7	CASSPDRGWNEQYF	TGTGCCAGTAGTCCCGACAGGGGTTGGAACGAGCAGTACTTC